These 5 T cell receptor beta chains share one sample of origin, sequenced in a study of T cell repertoires in cytomegalovirus infection. TCRdb itself ran the reads through MiXCR, one entry per CDR3 protein. The data contain roughly 170,000 distinct CDR3 sequences, 20% to 25% of them seen just once; the ten biggest clones take up roughly 25%. Their antigens are not known. The sample consisted of CD8+ T cells from cultured PBMCs, taken from culture after CMV antigen stimulation. The receptors stem from a human donor in good health (CMV status not recorded). Some clones in this sample may be carry-over from other donors' samples.

This chain uses TRBV7-2 with TRBJ1-5; 9 bases match TRBD1. The CDR3 covers 16 residues. J lost 2 bases, V lost 2 bases, and 4 bases had no gene match. Looked up from germline, CDR1 is SGHTA and CDR2 is FQGNSA. For the CDR3, the DNA is TGTGCCAGCAGCTTACATACAGGGGGCGGCAATCAGCCCCAGCATTTT. Residues: CASSLHTGGGNQPQHF.

The chain combines TRBV4-3 with TRBJ2-3; possibly TRBD2 for D (6 bases). Per the germline V gene, CDR1 is LGHNA and CDR2 is YSLEER. The CDR3 is 15 residues long. The ends were cut back, 0 bases at V and 3 bases at J, with 10 bases in the middle. The CDR3, as DNA: TGCGCCAGCAGCCAAGAAACTAGCTATACAGATACGCAGTATTTT. It yields the protein CASSQETSYTDTQYF.

V gene TRBV9 combines with J gene TRBJ2-3; D call uncertain. This CDR3 has 12 amino acids. The ends were cut back, 2 bases at V and 6 bases at J, with 7 bases in the middle. CDR1 is SGDLS, CDR2 YYNGEE, per germline. The CDR3 DNA is TGTGCCAGCAGCGTTGGTGTGGATACGCAGTATTTT. Its protein product is CASSVGVDTQYF.

The V and J genes are TRBV12-3 or TRBV12-4 and TRBJ2-2, with D possibly matching TRBD1 (5 bases). V lost 7 bases and J 4 bases, leaving 13 bases between the germline ends. This CDR3 has 14 residues. Here the CDR3 reads CASTFWGSTGELFF. DNA of the CDR3: TGTGCCAGCACCTTCTGGGGCAGCACCGGGGAGCTGTTTTTT.

V is TRBV7-8 and J is TRBJ2-7, with TRBD2 matching over 9 bases. This CDR3 has 17 residues. Losses at the gene ends were 0 bases for V and 4 bases for J; bases not matched to a gene: 10. Germline CDR1 SGHVS, CDR2 FQNEAQ. The DNA for the CDR3 is TGTGCCAGCAGCTTAGCGCGTGCGGGGGGGTTAGAATACGAGCAGTACTTC. Translating it yields CASSLARAGGLEYEQYF.